This T cell receptor beta chain was profiled in a study of PD-1 blockade in classical Hodgkin lymphoma. Study outcomes and limitations: Repertoire difference causes, possibly disease activity or prior therapy, remain undefined.

Time point indicated: cycle 4 day 1 (C4D1), after 6 weeks of nivolumab. Exposure to brentuximab vedotin varied, and each patient had relapsed following autologous stem cell transplantation. TCRdb's table, derived via immunoSEQ multiplex PCR, lists solely in-frame clones and lacks some. The sample comprises approximately 24,000 clones, around four fifths of which are singletons, and 6.2% rests with the top ten. CDR3 size: 14 residues. Germline CDR1 reads LGHNA; CDR2 reads YNFKEQ. V was pared by 2 bases and J by 4 bases, with 11 bases between. A remark on this clone: Its cognate antigen is unknown.

Sequenced here: peripheral blood mononuclear cells (PBMCs), sampled before the fourth cycle of nivolumab. The sequence was obtained from a human donor with classical Hodgkin lymphoma. This chain joins TRBV4-2 and TRBJ1-1; maybe TRBD1 (6 bases). The CDR3 DNA sequence: TGTGCCAGCAGCCAAAATACAGGGCGCACTGAAGCTTTCTTT. It is translated as CASSQNTGRTEAFF.